This is a list of T cell receptor beta chains from one sample in a study of blood T cell repertoires in COVID-19. Using immunoSEQ multiplex PCR, the repertoire was profiled, and TCRdb retains in-frame clones only, with some absent. The table has some 170,000 clones, about 72% seen once. Sample: PBMCs or T cells enriched from blood (not recorded which). The receptors here all came from a woman aged 45-60 years who had recovered from COVID-19. CDR3s leave out the opening cysteine and the closing phenylalanine or tryptophan. A clone size is listed for some rows: how often the clone was seen (once, few, many), or a class if it is expanded.

clone size: few; V gene: TRBV29-1; CDR3 protein: SVTPGQGTTSLYGYT
clone size: -; V gene: TRBV5-1; CDR3 protein: ASSHLPGQGSETQY
clone size: -; V gene: TRBV2; CDR3 protein: ASTGSGSSQY
clone size: few; V gene: TRBV11-1; CDR3 protein: ASSLGPSGEQF
clone size: medium-sized; V gene: TRBV7-9; CDR3 protein: ASSPTEASPLH
clone size: -; V gene: TRBV13; CDR3 protein: ASSSTTPGAEKSSGGRRGTQY
clone size: -; V gene: TRBV7-9; CDR3 protein: ASSLAGEVQQF
clone size: -; V gene: TRBV7-7; CDR3 protein: ASSLDWNTGELF
clone size: -; V gene: TRBV7-2; CDR3 protein: ASSLDRDNTGELF
clone size: few; V gene: TRBV28; CDR3 protein: ASSFGGRNGYT
clone size: -; V gene: TRBV19; CDR3 protein: ASSIGFLGRGDPGTEAF
clone size: -; V gene: TRBV5-4; CDR3 protein: ASSLSGDRLGTQY
clone size: -; V gene: TRBV28; CDR3 protein: ASSRPGQGAYGYT
clone size: -; V gene: TRBV4-2; CDR3 protein: ASSQDVGSYYYEQY
clone size: -; V gene: TRBV18; CDR3 protein: ASSPTYSTSGFPYEQY
clone size: -; V gene: TRBV2; CDR3 protein: ASGREGEQY
clone size: -; V gene: TRBV2; CDR3 protein: ASSVLSSGNTIY
clone size: -; V gene: TRBV7-8; CDR3 protein: ASRRGRTNQPQH
clone size: once; V gene: TRBV28; CDR3 protein: ASSYPLSGTGIEQF
clone size: few; V gene: TRBV5-1; CDR3 protein: ASSYTGGPNTGELF
clone size: -; V gene: TRBV14; CDR3 protein: ASSQVGRKNTGELF
clone size: -; V gene: TRBV5-1; CDR3 protein: ASSLAGFPSSAKNIQY
clone size: -; V gene: TRBV6-4; CDR3 protein: ASRKRDIPTGELF
clone size: -; V gene: TRBV19; CDR3 protein: ASSPSSVETQY
clone size: -; V gene: TRBV18; CDR3 protein: ASSRQGTNGYT
clone size: -; V gene: TRBV6-5; CDR3 protein: ASSYGGSNNEQF
clone size: many; V gene: TRBV5-1; CDR3 protein: ASSWGQGYSYEQY